This T cell receptor (beta chain) is drawn from a study of blood T cell repertoires in COVID-19 (dated by TCRdb to the early 2020s). Regarding the complete study: Collaborator samples came from the United States, Italy and Spain and covered acute and convalescent phases of COVID-19. The prospective study material was composed of cDNA or gDNA derived from T cells, B-cell-depleted T cells, or PBMCs. Subjects who had been exposed to COVID-19, were actively infected with it, or had recovered from it provided the deeply sampled blood TCRbeta repertoires that made up the dataset. The repertoires were released in a freely available public database meant as a resource for research on the immune response to SARS-CoV-2. The samples were drawn from the first 160 participants of the ongoing ImmuneRACE study and from 950 to 1,500 subjects provided by 6 global collaborators. A de-identified subject ID, COVID-19 status, age in years and sex were almost always included in the sample metadata. Where available, HLA class I and class II types were obtained from metadata supplied by the sample provider rather than from assay-based typing.

The count of this clone is one. Its antigen is still unknown. Nothing much larger sits one base from this clone, and base qualities are not available. The study at large found these results: The amount of clinical and demographic metadata varied by source and participant and was provided uncurated.

Reading from cysteine to phenylalanine, the CDR3 counts 12 amino acids. Only CDR3 DNA is held: 36 bases, read in frame from base 1. CDR1 and CDR2, per the germline V gene (reference sequence), are SGHNT and YYREEE. The junction shows trimming of 2 bases on V and 1 base on J, plus 3 bases between the germline ends. Enrolling through a virtual design, the prospective study's participants ranged in age from roughly 18 to 95 years and lived across 24 United States geographic areas. In the prospective study, participants were assigned to cohorts based on the clinical history participants reported in a screening survey and a study questionnaire. For ImmuneRACE Cohort 3, a participant was defined as recovered based on two consecutive negative NP/OP PCR tests, clearance by a healthcare professional, or resolution of symptoms. In the prospective study, whole blood, serum and a nasopharyngeal or oropharyngeal swab were collected from each participant by mobile phlebotomists. Additional blood draws and questionnaires over a 2-month period could optionally be provided by prospective study participants. Before DNA extraction, blood samples from the prospective study were shipped at room temperature or frozen.

The immunoSEQ Assay, a bias-controlled multiplex PCR, was used to amplify TCRbeta CDR3 regions from genomic DNA. Per the authors' processing: The number of nucleated cells in each sample was estimated by amplification of reference gene primers within the assay. To quantify the absolute abundance of each unique TCRbeta CDR3 rearrangement, sequence reads were collapsed and filtered. For each sample, productive Simpson clonality was calculated as the square root of Simpson's diversity index over productive rearrangements. The clones in this table, taken by TCRdb from immuneACCESS, are in-frame only. Not every clone is retained; where verified, under half of the shortfall comes from an unresolved V gene, and the cause of the rest is unknown. V, J and clone size derive from that table, while D and trimming were established from the DNA sequence. For this sample there are roughly 290,000 clones; approximately 88% appear just once. The ten largest make up 1.5% to 2% of the sample.

The clonotype comes from a woman between 40 and 55 years old who had recovered from COVID-19. Sequenced sample: PBMCs or T cells enriched from blood (not recorded which). The chain joins TRBV5-4 to TRBJ1-1; no D gene can be assigned with confidence. The nucleotide sequence is TGTGCCAGCAGCTTTCAGAACACTGAAGCTTTCTTT. It encodes CASSFQNTEAFF. Extended through the reference TRBV5-4 and TRBJ1-1 proteins, this CDR3 yields the full variable domain: ETGVTQSPTHLIKTRGQQVTLRCSSQSGHNTVSWYQQALGQGPQFIFQYYREEENGRGNFPPRFSGLQFPNYSSELNVNALELDDSALYLCASSFQNTEAFFGQGTRLTVV.